Following are 16 T cell receptor beta chains from one sample sequenced in a study of siplizumab effects on memory and regulatory T cells (dated by TCRdb to about 2019). The method was the immunoSEQ multiplex PCR assay. The clones in this table, taken by TCRdb from immuneACCESS, are in-frame only. Not every clone is retained; where verified, under half of the shortfall comes from an unresolved V gene, and the cause of the rest is unknown. The sample data list 98,000 or so clones, and roughly 92% of these were observed just once. About 0.62% of the sample rests with the top ten. Sequencing used Tregs sorted from blood. These TCRs come from a human donor in good health.

The rearrangement links TRBV7-2 to TRBJ2-3, with 9 bases lining up with TRBD2. The CDR3 contains 16 residues. Germline V gives CDR1 SGHTA, CDR2 FQGNSA. The junction had 4 bases not matched to a gene; V was cut back by 2 bases and J by 1 base. The CDR3 spells CASSLFGGRGTDTQYF. The CDR3 DNA sequence: TGTGCCAGCAGCTTATTTGGCGGGAGGGGCACAGATACGCAGTATTTT.

This clone showed up just a few times. The chain couples TRBV29-1 to TRBJ2-3; a weak D match, TRBD2 (5 bases). Germline-derived CDR1 and CDR2 are SQVTM and ANQGSEA. The CDR3 runs 15 residues. V lost 2 bases and J lost 1, with 13 bases in between. The CDR3 sequence is CSVEFVARGTDTQYF. CDR3 nucleotides: TGCAGCGTTGAATTTGTAGCGCGCGGCACAGATACGCAGTATTTT.

The chain employs TRBV7-2 and TRBJ2-1; 9 bases agree with TRBD2. V lost 7 bases and J lost 3; bases outside the gene matches: 13. The CDR3 sequence is 17 residues long. Germline V gives CDR1 SGHTA, CDR2 FQGNSA. CDR3 coding DNA: TGTGCCAGCACCAAACAAGTCCTAGCGGGGCACTACAATGAGCAGTTCTTC. Its translation: CASTKQVLAGHYNEQFF.

The J gene is TRBJ1-5, the V gene TRBV30, with 10 bases matching TRBD1. The CDR3 length is 17 residues. Germline V lookup: CDR1 GTSNPN, CDR2 SVGIG (reference sequence). The V gene end was trimmed by 5 bases and the J gene end by 1 base; junction bases not matched to a gene: 11. Written as DNA, the CDR3 is TGTGCCTGGGCCCACGGGACAGGGGTTGGGAGCAATCAGCCCCAGCATTTT. Its translation: CAWAHGTGVGSNQPQHF. The full variable domain, with the rest looked up from reference TRBV30 and TRBJ1-5, is SQTIHQWPATLVQPVGSPLSLECTVEGTSNPNLYWYRQAAGRGLQLLFYSVGIGQISSEVPQNLSASRPQDRQFILSSKKLLLSDSGFYLCAWAHGTGVGSNQPQHFGDGTRLSIL.

This chain links TRBV29-1 with TRBJ2-2; D possibly corresponds to TRBD1 (6 bases). Trimming stripped 4 bases from V and 6 bases from J, with 12 bases between. The germline gives CDR1 SQVTM, CDR2 ANQGSEA. The CDR3 is 13 residues long. CDR3 in amino acids: CSVGQTGSGELFF. CDR3 nucleotides: TGCAGCGTTGGACAAACAGGGTCCGGGGAGCTGTTTTTT.

CDR3 amino acids: CSVTTHTEAFF. DNA for the CDR3: TGCAGCGTTACCACCCACACTGAAGCTTTCTTT. The rearrangement links TRBV29-1 to TRBJ1-1; no definite D call. Germline lookup yields CDR1 SQVTM and CDR2 ANQGSEA. The CDR3 extends over 11 amino acids. Between the trimmed V and J ends, which lost 5 bases and 3 bases, there was a span of 7 bases.

The V and J genes are TRBV7-9 and TRBJ1-1; the D gene is possibly TRBD1 (5 bases). This CDR3 has 12 amino acids. V was trimmed by 10 bases and J by 1 base, leaving 10 bases between them. CDR1 is SEHNR, CDR2 FQNEAQ, per germline (reference sequence). The CDR3 nucleotides are TGTGCCAACCTGACAGCGAACACTGAAGCTTTCTTT. Translating gives CANLTANTEAFF.

This chain joins TRBV11-3 and TRBJ2-3; 8 bases agree with TRBD2. J lost 5 bases, V lost 1 base, and 14 bases had no gene match. The CDR3 has 18 amino acids. From germline, CDR1 is SGHNT and CDR2 YENEEA. In DNA form, the CDR3 reads TGTGCCAGCAGCTTAGTGCGGGCCAGCGGGAGAGTTCAAGATACGCAGTATTTT. Protein product: CASSLVRASGRVQDTQYF.

The gene calls are TRBV9 and TRBJ2-5, with unresolved D. The CDR3 length is 16 residues. Trimming removed 0 bases at V and 5 bases at J, with 17 bases between. Germline values: CDR1 SGDLS, CDR2 YYNGEE. CDR3: CASSVASSALGETQYF. CDR3 bases: TGTGCCAGCAGCGTAGCATCATCCGCGCTCGGGGAGACCCAGTACTTC.

V is TRBV27 and J is TRBJ2-6, with a possible D match to TRBD1 (5 bases). CDR1 is MNHEY, CDR2 SMNVEV, per germline (reference sequence). The CDR3 consists of 13 residues. The V end was cut by 6 bases, the J end by 2 bases, with 5 bases between. The CDR3 reads CASRTAGANVLTF. In DNA form, the CDR3 reads TGTGCCAGCAGGACAGCTGGGGCCAACGTCCTGACTTTC.

The chain employs TRBV19 and TRBJ1-4; no definite D call. Germline values: CDR1 LNHDA, CDR2 SQIVND (reference sequence). Trimming removed 4 bases at V and 7 bases at J, with 10 bases between. The length of the CDR3 is 13 residues. Here the CDR3 reads CASSTITGEKLFF. The CDR3 region has the DNA TGTGCCAGTAGTACGATCACGGGTGAAAAACTGTTTTTT.

V is TRBV27 and J is TRBJ2-1; tentatively, D is TRBD2 (6 bases). Deletions cut 3 bases from V and 4 bases from J, with 16 bases between. CDR3 length equals 16 residues. The germline CDR1 and CDR2 sequences are MNHEY and SMNVEV (reference sequence). CDR3 coding DNA: TGTGCCAGCAGTTTTCTTCGGGGGACTCGATACAATGAGCAGTTCTTC. It yields the protein CASSFLRGTRYNEQFF.

The chain links TRBV6-1 to TRBJ2-7, with a tentative D call TRBD2 (6 bases). Per germline, CDR1 MNHNS and CDR2 SASEGT. This CDR3 has 12 amino acids. V was shortened by 7 bases and J by 7 bases, with 14 bases between the two germline ends. The CDR3 sequence is CASTGRIWEQYF. CDR3 in DNA: TGTGCCAGCACAGGGAGGATTTGGGAGCAGTACTTC.

The CDR3 nucleotides read TGTGCCAGCAGCTCTTACTTTGGGGCCAACGTCCTGACTTTC. Protein: CASSSYFGANVLTF. The chain employs TRBV11-3 and TRBJ2-6; no firm D call. This CDR3 has 14 amino acids. CDR1 and CDR2 (germline): SGHNT, YENEEA. V was trimmed by 4 bases and J by 3 bases, leaving 7 bases between them.

The chain joins TRBV6-1 to TRBJ2-1; 8 bases match TRBD2. CDR1 is MNHNS and CDR2 is SASEGT in the germline V gene. V dropped 8 bases and J dropped 9; count of bases not matched to a gene: 15. This CDR3 is built from 15 residues. The CDR3 DNA is TGTGCCAGCCTCCGGGGGCGGGGGGCAGCTACTGAGCAGTTCTTC. Its translation: CASLRGRGAATEQFF.

This chain uses TRBV11-2 with TRBJ2-5, with TRBD2 matching over 8 bases. Germline assignment: CDR1 SGHAT and CDR2 FQNNGV. This CDR3 has 14 amino acids. After removal of 2 bases from V and 4 bases from J, the junction contained 3 bases not matched to a gene. In nucleotides, the CDR3 is TGTGCCAGCAGCTTACTAGCGGGCAGAGAGACCCAGTACTTC. Translating it yields CASSLLAGRETQYF.